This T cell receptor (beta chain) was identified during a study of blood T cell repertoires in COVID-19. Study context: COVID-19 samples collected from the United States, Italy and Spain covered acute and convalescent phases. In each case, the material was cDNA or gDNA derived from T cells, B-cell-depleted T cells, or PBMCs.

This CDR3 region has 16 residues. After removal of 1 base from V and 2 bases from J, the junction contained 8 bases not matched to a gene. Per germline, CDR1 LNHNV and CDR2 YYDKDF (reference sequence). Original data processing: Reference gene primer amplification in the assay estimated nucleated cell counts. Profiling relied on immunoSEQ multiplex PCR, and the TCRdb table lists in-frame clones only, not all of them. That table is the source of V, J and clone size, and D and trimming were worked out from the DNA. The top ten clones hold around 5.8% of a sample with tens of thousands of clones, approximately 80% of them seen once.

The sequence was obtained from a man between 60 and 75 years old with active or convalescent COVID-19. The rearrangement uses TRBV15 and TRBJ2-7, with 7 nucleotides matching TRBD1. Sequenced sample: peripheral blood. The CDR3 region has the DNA TGTGCCACCAGCAGAGGACAGGGCCAAAGAACCTACGAGCAGTACTTC. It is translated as CATSRGQGQRTYEQYF.